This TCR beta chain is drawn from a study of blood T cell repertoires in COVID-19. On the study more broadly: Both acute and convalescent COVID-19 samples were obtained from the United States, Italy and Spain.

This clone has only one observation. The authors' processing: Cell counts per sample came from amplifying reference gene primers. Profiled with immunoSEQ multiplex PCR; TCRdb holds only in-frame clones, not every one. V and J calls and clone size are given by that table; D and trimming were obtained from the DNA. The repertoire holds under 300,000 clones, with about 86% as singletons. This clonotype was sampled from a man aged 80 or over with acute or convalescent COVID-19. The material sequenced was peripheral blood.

In DNA form, the CDR3 reads TGTGCCAGCAGTGAGACCGGGAGGGCTGAAGCTTTCTTT. Translating gives CASSETGRAEAFF. The V and J genes are TRBV6-1 and TRBJ1-1; D is unresolved. The CDR3 has 13 amino acids. V lost 3 bases and J lost 6, with 11 bases in between. Germline V CDR1 and CDR2: MNHNS, SASEGT.